The 16 T cell receptor beta chains below all came from one sample that was sequenced in a study of shared clonotypes between healthy human individuals. This table comes from immunoSEQ multiplex PCR, and its TCRdb copy is limited to in-frame clones, with some not included. The repertoire holds about a million clones, with roughly 72% as singletons. Sequenced: memory CD4+ T cells sorted from blood. Subset denoted: CD45RA-negative fraction. The origin of the receptors is a man in his late teens or twenties in good health.

This clone appeared a single time. The chain uses TRBV6-5 and TRBJ2-5, with a tentative D call TRBD2 (5 bases). Germline CDR1 is MNHEY and CDR2 is SVGAGI. Between the trimmed V and J ends, which lost 4 bases and 2 bases, there was a span of 17 bases. CDR3 size: 16 residues. CDR3 nucleotides: TGTGCCAGCAGTTCCCCGGGCCAGCCGGGACAAGAGACCCAGTACTTC. Translation: CASSSPGQPGQETQYF.

This chain uses TRBV30 with TRBJ1-5; TRBD1 might be the D (6 bases). V dropped 2 bases and J dropped 1 base, with 12 bases sitting between them. CDR1 is GTSNPN and CDR2 is SVGIG in the germline V gene (reference sequence). The CDR3 has 15 residues. CDR3 protein: CAWSYGGSSNQPQHF. Written as DNA, the CDR3 is TGTGCCTGGAGTTATGGGGGCTCAAGCAATCAGCCCCAGCATTTT.

The V gene is TRBV5-4, the J gene TRBJ2-7; D ambiguous. The V and J ends lost 7 bases and 6 bases respectively, with 14 bases between them. The germline CDR1 and CDR2 sequences are SGHNT and YYREEE (reference sequence). This CDR3 has 12 residues. The CDR3: CASSPLGIEQYF. The CDR3 DNA sequence: TGTGCCAGCTCGCCTCTGGGGATCGAGCAGTACTTC.

The chain combines TRBV5-4 with TRBJ2-5; the match to TRBD2 covers 14 bases. Germline V gene data show CDR1 as SGHNT and CDR2 as YYREEE (reference sequence). The CDR3 runs to 18 residues. V trimming: 4 bases; J trimming: 1 base; junction bases outside the gene matches: 9. The CDR3 sequence is CASSEGTSGGVVQETQYF. In DNA form, the CDR3 reads TGTGCCAGCAGCGAAGGGACTAGCGGGGGAGTCGTCCAAGAGACCCAGTACTTC.

In DNA form, the CDR3 reads TGTGCCAGCAGACCCCCGGGGGGACAGGTAAGGGTCCAGCAGTACTTC. Amino acids: CASRPPGGQVRVQQYF. The rearrangement uses TRBV21-1 and TRBJ2-7; the table assigns TRBD1, which was not confirmed against the DNA. TRBV21-1 is classified as a pseudogene. This CDR3 is 16 amino acids long.

Concerning this clone itself: The identical CDR3 is also encoded by other nucleotide sequences in the sample. J is TRBJ2-3 and V is TRBV5-1, with 7 bases matching TRBD2. CDR1 SGHRS and CDR2 YFSETQ come from the germline V gene. CDR3 length: 15 amino acids. J gave up 1 base and V 0 bases, and 2 bases lay outside the gene matches. CDR3 DNA sequence: TGCGCCAGCAGCTTGGAGGGAGGGGGCACAGATACGCAGTATTTT. Translating gives CASSLEGGGTDTQYF. The full variable domain, rest sourced from reference TRBV5-1 and TRBJ2-3, is KAGVTQTPRYLIKTRGQQVTLSCSPISGHRSVSWYQQTPGQGLQFLFEYFSETQRNKGNFPGRFSGRQFSNSRSEMNVSTLELGDSALYLCASSLEGGGTDTQYFGPGTRLTVL.

This clone was counted only a few times. The chain is built from TRBV7-9 and TRBJ1-6, with 8 bases aligning to TRBD1. The J segment lost 5 bases and the V segment lost 4 bases, leaving 1 base of the junction unmatched. Germline V gene sequence: CDR1 SEHNR, CDR2 FQNEAQ (reference sequence). The CDR3 runs to 14 residues. The CDR3 bases are TGTGCCAGCAGCTCGGACAGGGATAATTCACCCCTCCACTTT. Residues: CASSSDRDNSPLHF.

This clone was recorded only once. The chain is built from TRBV19 and TRBJ2-7; the D gene is possibly TRBD2 (5 bases). Per the germline V gene, CDR1 is LNHDA and CDR2 is SQIVND (reference sequence). Deletions cut 5 bases from V and 0 bases from J, with 8 bases between. This CDR3 has 13 residues. The CDR3 region is CASSRLHSYEQYF. DNA for the CDR3: TGTGCCAGTAGTCGACTACACTCCTACGAGCAGTACTTC.

The V gene is TRBV7-9, the J gene TRBJ2-2; maybe TRBD1 (6 bases). Germline-derived CDR1 and CDR2 are SEHNR and FQNEAQ (reference sequence). The CDR3 consists of 17 residues. Trimming cost V 7 bases and J 0 bases, with 18 bases left between them. CDR3 in amino acids: CASISGPQGTNTGELFF. The DNA for the CDR3 is TGTGCCAGCATCAGTGGTCCCCAGGGGACGAACACCGGGGAGCTGTTTTTT.

The chain is built from TRBV27 and TRBJ1-2, with D unclear. V was pared by 2 bases and J by 8 bases, with 18 bases between. The germline V gene encodes CDR1 MNHEY and CDR2 SMNVEV (reference sequence). The CDR3 is 15 residues long. The CDR3 region has the DNA TGTGCCAGCAGTTTAAACGGGTTCGGCGGACGAGGCTACACCTTC. As protein: CASSLNGFGGRGYTF.

The V call is TRBV5-1, the J call TRBJ2-7; 8 bases are a match to TRBD1. The CDR3 consists of 15 residues. Germline V gene data show CDR1 as SGHRS and CDR2 as YFSETQ. V trimming: 4 bases; J trimming: 0 bases; junction bases outside the gene matches: 6. CDR3 sequence: CASSLWTGSSYEQYF. The CDR3 coding sequence is TGCGCCAGCAGCCTCTGGACAGGGAGCTCCTACGAGCAGTACTTC.

This chain links TRBV4-3 with TRBJ2-7; TRBD1 aligns across 11 bases. V lost 4 bases to trimming and J lost 4 bases; unmatched junction nucleotides: 15. Germline V gives CDR1 LGHNA, CDR2 YSLEER. The CDR3 covers 18 residues. The CDR3 region has the DNA TGCGCCAGCAGCCCTGGGACAGGGGGATCGGTTAGGTTTTACGAGCAGTACTTC. This gives the protein CASSPGTGGSVRFYEQYF.

The DNA for the CDR3 is TGTGCTAGTGGTTTGATGCCGGTCCAAGAGACCCAGTACTTC. It yields the protein CASGLMPVQETQYF. The V gene is TRBV12-5, the J gene TRBJ2-5, with D hard to call. The CDR3 has 14 amino acids. The germline V and J ends were trimmed by 2 bases and 1 base, with 8 bases remaining between them. Per the germline V gene, CDR1 is LGHNT and CDR2 is FRNRAP. Variable domain in full (rest from reference TRBV12-5 and TRBJ2-5): DARVTQTPRHKVTEMGQEVTMRCQPILGHNTVFWYRQTMMQGLELLAYFRNRAPLDDSGMPKDRFSAEMPDATLATLKIQPSEPRDSAVYFCASGLMPVQETQYFGPGTRLLVL.

This sequence joins TRBV2 and TRBJ2-7, with 13 bases fitting TRBD2. The germline V gene has CDR1 SNHLY and CDR2 FYNNEI. J lost 6 bases, V lost 6 bases, and 5 bases had no gene match. This CDR3 is built from 14 residues. The CDR3 DNA sequence: TGTGCCAGCAGCGAGACTAGCGGGGGGTTCGAGCAGTACTTC. Translated, it gives CASSETSGGFEQYF.

This clone occurred once. The rearrangement joins TRBV27 to TRBJ2-3; TRBD2 matches 12 bases. The CDR3 has 17 residues. J lost 1 base, V lost 3 bases, and 5 bases had no gene match. CDR1 and CDR2 from the germline V gene are MNHEY and SMNVEV (reference sequence). The CDR3 is CASSFLRTSGGTDTQYF. CDR3 nucleotides: TGTGCCAGCAGTTTCCTTCGGACTAGCGGGGGCACAGATACGCAGTATTTT.

About this clone: This sample includes further DNA sequences coding for the same CDR3. The rearrangement links TRBV7-2 to TRBJ2-7; D not certain. V was cut by 6 bases and J by 0 bases, with 15 bases left in between. Germline-derived CDR1 and CDR2 are SGHTA and FQGNSA. The CDR3 contains 15 residues. This CDR3 reads CASSPSALSSYEQYF. DNA for the CDR3: TGTGCCAGCAGTCCGTCAGCGCTGAGCTCCTACGAGCAGTACTTC.